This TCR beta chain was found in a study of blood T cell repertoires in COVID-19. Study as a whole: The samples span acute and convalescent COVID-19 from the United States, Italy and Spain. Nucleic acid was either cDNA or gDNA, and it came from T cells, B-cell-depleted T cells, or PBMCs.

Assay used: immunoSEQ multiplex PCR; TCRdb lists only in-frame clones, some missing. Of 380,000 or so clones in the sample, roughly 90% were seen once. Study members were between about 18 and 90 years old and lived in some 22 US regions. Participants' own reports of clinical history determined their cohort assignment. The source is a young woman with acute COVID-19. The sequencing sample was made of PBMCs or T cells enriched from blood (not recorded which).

Here the CDR3 reads CATSRDRQAINQPQHF. The CDR3 nucleotides are TGTGCCACCAGCAGAGATAGGCAGGCAATCAATCAGCCCCAGCATTTT. The genes are TRBV15 and TRBJ1-5; D unclear. This CDR3 is built from 16 residues. CDR1 and CDR2 from the germline V gene are LNHNV and YYDKDF (reference sequence). V lost 0 bases and J lost 3, with 12 bases in between.